A selection of T cell receptor beta chains follows, all from one sample in a study. TCRdb re-derived calls from the 5' RACE reads in MiXCR, one entry per CDR3 protein. The sample yields about 54,000 distinct CDR3 sequences, over 15% seen once. The source material was naive CD4+ T cells sorted from blood. Receptors originate from a female donor with breast cancer. Both conserved end residues are part of each CDR3. Each record gives: clone size, V gene, D gene, J gene, CDR3 DNA, CDR3 protein. The D gene is left open where the match is weak. Size is stated for part of the rows, as once, few or many counts, or as a class when the clone is expanded.

many,TRBV7-3,TRBD2,TRBJ2-3,TGTGCCAGCAGCATGGGACTAGCGGATACGCAGTATTTT,CASSMGLADTQYF
many,TRBV7-3,.,TRBJ2-3,TGTGCCAGCAGCTTATTAAGCAGGGGTCATACGCAGTATTTT,CASSLLSRGHTQYF
few,TRBV11-2,.,TRBJ2-3,TGTGCCAGCAGCGACAGGCCCACAGATACGCAGTATTTT,CASSDRPTDTQYF
.,TRBV19,TRBD1,TRBJ2-7,TGTGCCAGTAGTCCTCGGGACAGGAGCTCCTACGAGCAGTACTTC,CASSPRDRSSYEQYF
many,TRBV6-1,TRBD1,TRBJ1-5,TGTGCCAGCAGTTTACAGGGGGCTCAGCCCCAGCATTTT,CASSLQGAQPQHF
few,TRBV5-1,.,TRBJ1-1,TGCGCCAGCAGCTTCATGTCAGGGACTGAAGCTTTCTTT,CASSFMSGTEAFF
many,TRBV6-6,.,TRBJ1-5,TGTGCCAGCAGTTCGGGGGCTCAGCCCCAGCATTTT,CASSSGAQPQHF
.,TRBV19,.,TRBJ1-2,TGTGCCAGTAGCCAACGCCACGCTTATGGCTACACCTTC,CASSQRHAYGYTF
many,TRBV29-1,.,TRBJ1-6,TGCAGCGTTCTTCCAAGCGGGGATTCACCCCTCCACTTT,CSVLPSGDSPLHF
.,TRBV6-8,TRBD1,TRBJ2-3,TGTGCCAGCAGTCAGCATTGGGACAGGGAAGTTGGCACAGATACGCAGTATTTT,CASSQHWDREVGTDTQYF
.,TRBV29-1,.,TRBJ2-2,TGCAGCGTCCAGGGGTACACCGGGGAGCTGTTTTTT,CSVQGYTGELFF
few,TRBV11-3,.,TRBJ2-2,TGTGCCTGTAGCCTCGGGCAGGGGAACACCGGGGAGCTGTTTTTT,CACSLGQGNTGELFF
.,TRBV7-7,.,TRBJ2-3,TGTGCTAGCAGCTTAACAGACACAGATACGCAGTATTTT,CASSLTDTDTQYF
.,TRBV24-1,TRBD2,TRBJ2-3,TGTGCCACCAGTGACCCCGGGACTAGCGGGTTGACAGATACGCAGTATTTT,CATSDPGTSGLTDTQYF